This TCR beta chain was retrieved from a study of cytomegalovirus exposure and HLA in healthy donors. Study results and caveats: Earlier analysis yielded a pattern in which most TCR beta V segments were productive about 90% or about 30% of the time. Later on, analysis showed that most CMV-associated TCR beta chains appeared to be HLA-restricted. It was shown in a later analysis that HLA-associated TCR beta chains were more clonally expanded than other, equally common chains.

60 Vbeta and 13 Jbeta primers were used in PCR. Generated by immunoSEQ multiplex PCR, the TCRdb table keeps only in-frame clones and is missing some. The table has 200,000 to 250,000 clones, approximately 83% seen once. Germline CDR1 is LNHDA and CDR2 is SQIVND (reference sequence). This CDR3 is built from 14 residues. The V end was cut by 3 bases, the J end by 7 bases, with 15 bases between. In the case of this clone: What it binds is not known.

The sequence was collected from a girl under 18 in good health and CMV-seronegative. The sample was PBMCs. The V and J genes are TRBV19 and TRBJ1-2; D is perhaps TRBD1 (6 bases). The CDR3 DNA is TGTGCCAGTAGTATGTACCCGGGGGGCCGTGGCTACACCTTC. Protein: CASSMYPGGRGYTF.